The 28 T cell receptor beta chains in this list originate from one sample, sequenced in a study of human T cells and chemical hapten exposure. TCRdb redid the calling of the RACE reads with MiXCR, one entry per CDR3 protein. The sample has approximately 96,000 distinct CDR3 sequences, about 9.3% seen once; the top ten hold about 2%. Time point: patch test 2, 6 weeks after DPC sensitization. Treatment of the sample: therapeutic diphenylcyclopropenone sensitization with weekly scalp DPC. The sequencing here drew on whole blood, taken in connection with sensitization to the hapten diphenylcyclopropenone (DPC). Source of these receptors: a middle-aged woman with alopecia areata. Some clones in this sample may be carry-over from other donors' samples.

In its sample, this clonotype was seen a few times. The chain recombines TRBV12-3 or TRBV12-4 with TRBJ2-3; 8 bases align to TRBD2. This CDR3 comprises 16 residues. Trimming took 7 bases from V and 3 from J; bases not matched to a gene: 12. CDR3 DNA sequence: TGTGCCAGCATCCAAGGGCGGACTAGCTTAACAGATACGCAGTATTTT. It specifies CASIQGRTSLTDTQYF.

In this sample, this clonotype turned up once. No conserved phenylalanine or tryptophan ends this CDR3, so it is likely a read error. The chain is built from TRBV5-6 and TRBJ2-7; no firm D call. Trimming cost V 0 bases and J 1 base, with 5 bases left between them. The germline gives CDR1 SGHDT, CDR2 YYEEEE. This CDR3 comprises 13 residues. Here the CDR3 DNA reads TGTGCCAGCAGCTTGGAGGATTCCTACGAGCAGTACCTC. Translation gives CASSLEDSYEQYL.

The CDR3 protein is CASGPQVNSYEQYF. The CDR3, as DNA: TGTGCCAGCGGACCACAGGTGAACTCCTACGAGCAGTACTTC. The V and J genes are TRBV9 and TRBJ2-7, with D possibly being TRBD1 (5 bases). Looked up from germline, CDR1 is SGDLS and CDR2 is YYNGEE. Trimming removed 7 bases at V and 0 bases at J, with 14 bases between. The CDR3 totals 14 residues. Combining the CDR3 with reference TRBV9 and TRBJ2-7 gives the whole variable domain DSGVTQTPKHLITATGQRVTLRCSPRSGDLSVYWYQQSLDQGLQFLIQYYNGEERAKGNILERFSAQQFPDLHSELNLSSLELGDSALYFCASGPQVNSYEQYFGPGTRLTVT.

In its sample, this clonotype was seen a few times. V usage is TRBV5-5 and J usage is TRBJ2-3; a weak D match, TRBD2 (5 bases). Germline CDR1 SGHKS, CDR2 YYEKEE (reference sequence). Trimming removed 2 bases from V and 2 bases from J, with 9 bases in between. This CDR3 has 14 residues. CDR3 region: CASSFAGLTDTQYF. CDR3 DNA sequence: TGTGCCAGCAGCTTTGCCGGACTCACAGATACGCAGTATTTT.

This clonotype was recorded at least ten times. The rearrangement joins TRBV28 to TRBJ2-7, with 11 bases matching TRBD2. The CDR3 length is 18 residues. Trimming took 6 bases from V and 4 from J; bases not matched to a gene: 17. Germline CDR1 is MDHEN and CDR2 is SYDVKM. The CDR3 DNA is TGTGCCAGCAGGCCTAGGGGACTAGCGGAAAAAAGGAATTACGAGCAGTACTTC. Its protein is CASRPRGLAEKRNYEQYF.

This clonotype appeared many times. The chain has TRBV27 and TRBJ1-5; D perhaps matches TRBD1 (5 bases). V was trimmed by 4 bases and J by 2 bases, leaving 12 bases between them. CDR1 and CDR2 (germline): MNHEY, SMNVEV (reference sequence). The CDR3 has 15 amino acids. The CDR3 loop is CASSWDGGGNQPQHF. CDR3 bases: TGTGCCAGCAGTTGGGACGGCGGGGGCAATCAGCCCCAGCATTTT.

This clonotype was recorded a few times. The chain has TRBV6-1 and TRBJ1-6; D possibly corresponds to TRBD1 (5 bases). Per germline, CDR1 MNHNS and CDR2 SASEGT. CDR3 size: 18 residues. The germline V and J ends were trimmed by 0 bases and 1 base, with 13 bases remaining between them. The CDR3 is CASSEARESRSYNSPLHF. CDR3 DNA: TGTGCCAGCAGTGAAGCCAGGGAATCGCGATCCTATAATTCACCCCTCCACTTT.

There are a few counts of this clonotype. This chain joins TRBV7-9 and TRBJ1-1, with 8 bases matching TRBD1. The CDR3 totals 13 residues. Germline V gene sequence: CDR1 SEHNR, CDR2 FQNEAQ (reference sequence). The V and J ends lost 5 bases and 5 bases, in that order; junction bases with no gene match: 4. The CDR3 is CASSPTGETEAFF. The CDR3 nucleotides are TGTGCCAGCAGCCCGACAGGGGAGACTGAAGCTTTCTTT. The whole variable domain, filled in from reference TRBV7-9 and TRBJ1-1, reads DTGVSQNPRHKITKRGQNVTFRCDPISEHNRLYWYRQTLGQGPEFLTYFQNEAQLEKSRLLSDRFSAERPKGSFSTLEIQRTEQGDSAMYLCASSPTGETEAFFGQGTRLTVV.

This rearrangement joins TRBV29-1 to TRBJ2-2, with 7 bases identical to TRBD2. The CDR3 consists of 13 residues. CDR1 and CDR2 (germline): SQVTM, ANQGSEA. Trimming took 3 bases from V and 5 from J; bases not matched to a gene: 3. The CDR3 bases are TGCAGCGTTGATCGGGAGGCTACCGGGGAGCTGTTTTTT. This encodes CSVDREATGELFF.

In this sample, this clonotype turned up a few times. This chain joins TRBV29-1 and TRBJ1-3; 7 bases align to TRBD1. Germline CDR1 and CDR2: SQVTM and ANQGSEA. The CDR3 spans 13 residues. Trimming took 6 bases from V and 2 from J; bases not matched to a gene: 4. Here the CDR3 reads CSVRGGAGNTIYF. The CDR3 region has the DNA TGCAGCGTCCGAGGGGGCGCTGGAAACACCATATATTTT.

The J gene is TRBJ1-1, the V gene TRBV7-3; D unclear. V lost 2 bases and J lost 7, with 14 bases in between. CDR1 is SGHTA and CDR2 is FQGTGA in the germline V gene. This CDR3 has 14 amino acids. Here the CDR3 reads CASSLWSRADEAFF. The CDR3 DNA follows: TGTGCCAGCAGCTTATGGTCGAGGGCAGATGAAGCTTTCTTT.

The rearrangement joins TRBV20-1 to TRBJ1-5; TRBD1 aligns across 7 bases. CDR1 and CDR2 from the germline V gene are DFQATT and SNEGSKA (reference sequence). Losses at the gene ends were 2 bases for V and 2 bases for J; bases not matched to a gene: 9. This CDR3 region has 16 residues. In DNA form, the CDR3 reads TGCAGTGCTAGACAATACAGGGGTTTAGGCAATCAGCCCCAGCATTTT. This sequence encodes CSARQYRGLGNQPQHF.

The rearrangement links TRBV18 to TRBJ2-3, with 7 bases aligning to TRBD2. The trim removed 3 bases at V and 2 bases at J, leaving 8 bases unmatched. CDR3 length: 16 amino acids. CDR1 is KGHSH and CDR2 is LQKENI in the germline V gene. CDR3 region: CASSPDLAASTDTQYF. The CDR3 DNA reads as TGTGCCAGCTCACCCGATCTAGCGGCGTCCACAGATACGCAGTATTTT.

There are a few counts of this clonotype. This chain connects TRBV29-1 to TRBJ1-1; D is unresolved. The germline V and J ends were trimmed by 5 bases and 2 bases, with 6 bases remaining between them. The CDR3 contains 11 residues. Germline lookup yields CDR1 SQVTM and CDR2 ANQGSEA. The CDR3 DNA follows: TGCAGCGTTTTAAGTAACACTGAAGCTTTCTTT. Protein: CSVLSNTEAFF.

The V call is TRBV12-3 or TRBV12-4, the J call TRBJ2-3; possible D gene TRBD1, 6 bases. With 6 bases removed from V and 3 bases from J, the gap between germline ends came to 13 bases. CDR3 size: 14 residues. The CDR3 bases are TGTGCCAGCAGCGATAACAGGGCGACAGATACGCAGTATTTT. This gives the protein CASSDNRATDTQYF.

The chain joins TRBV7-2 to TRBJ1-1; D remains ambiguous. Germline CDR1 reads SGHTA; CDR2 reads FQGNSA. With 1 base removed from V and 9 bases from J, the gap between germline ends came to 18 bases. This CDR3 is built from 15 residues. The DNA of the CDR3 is TGTGCCAGCAGCTTAGATCGGGTCCACACCTCCAAAGCTTTCTTT. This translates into CASSLDRVHTSKAFF.

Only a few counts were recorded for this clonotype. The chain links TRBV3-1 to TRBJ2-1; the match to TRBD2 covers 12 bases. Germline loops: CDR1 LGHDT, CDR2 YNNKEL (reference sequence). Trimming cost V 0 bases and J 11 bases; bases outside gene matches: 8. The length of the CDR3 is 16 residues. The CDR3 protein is CASSQDPTSGRLKQFF. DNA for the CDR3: TGTGCCAGCAGCCAAGACCCGACTAGCGGGAGACTGAAGCAGTTCTTC.

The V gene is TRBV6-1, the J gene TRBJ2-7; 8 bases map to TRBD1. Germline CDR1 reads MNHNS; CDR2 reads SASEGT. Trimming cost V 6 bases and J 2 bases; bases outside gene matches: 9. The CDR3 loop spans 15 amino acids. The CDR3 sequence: CASRPVGTGTYEQYF. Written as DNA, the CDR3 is TGTGCCAGCAGACCAGTGGGGACAGGAACCTACGAGCAGTACTTC.

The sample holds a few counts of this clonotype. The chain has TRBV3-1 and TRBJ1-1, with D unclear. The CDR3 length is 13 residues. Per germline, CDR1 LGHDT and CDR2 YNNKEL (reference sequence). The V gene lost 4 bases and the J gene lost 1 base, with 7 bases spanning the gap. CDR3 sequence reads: CASSLTENTEAFF. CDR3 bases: TGTGCCAGCAGCCTTACCGAGAACACTGAAGCTTTCTTT.

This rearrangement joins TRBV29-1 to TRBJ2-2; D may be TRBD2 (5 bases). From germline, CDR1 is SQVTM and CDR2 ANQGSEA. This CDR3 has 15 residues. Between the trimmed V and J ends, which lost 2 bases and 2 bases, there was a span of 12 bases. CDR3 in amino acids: CSVESAAKNTGELFF. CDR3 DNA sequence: TGCAGCGTTGAATCAGCGGCTAAAAACACCGGGGAGCTGTTTTTT.

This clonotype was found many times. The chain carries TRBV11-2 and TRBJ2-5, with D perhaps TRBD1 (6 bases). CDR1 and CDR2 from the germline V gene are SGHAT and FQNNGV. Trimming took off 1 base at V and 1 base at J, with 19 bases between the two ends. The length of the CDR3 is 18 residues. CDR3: CASSLVWGAGTPQETQYF. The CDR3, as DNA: TGTGCCAGCAGCTTAGTCTGGGGAGCCGGGACACCCCAAGAGACCCAGTACTTC.

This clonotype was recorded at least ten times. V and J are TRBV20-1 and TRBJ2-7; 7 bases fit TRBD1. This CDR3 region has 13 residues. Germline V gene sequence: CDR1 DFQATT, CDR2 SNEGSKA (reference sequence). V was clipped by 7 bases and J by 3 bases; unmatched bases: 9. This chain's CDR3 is CSVPRQGGYEQYF. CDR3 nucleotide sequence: TGCAGTGTACCACGACAGGGTGGCTACGAGCAGTACTTC.

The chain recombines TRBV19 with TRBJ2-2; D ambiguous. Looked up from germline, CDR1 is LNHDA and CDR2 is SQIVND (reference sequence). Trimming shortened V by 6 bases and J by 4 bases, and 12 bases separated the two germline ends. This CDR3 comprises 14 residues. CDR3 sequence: CASSQTPLTGELFF. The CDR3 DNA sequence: TGTGCCAGTAGCCAGACCCCACTCACCGGGGAGCTGTTTTTT.

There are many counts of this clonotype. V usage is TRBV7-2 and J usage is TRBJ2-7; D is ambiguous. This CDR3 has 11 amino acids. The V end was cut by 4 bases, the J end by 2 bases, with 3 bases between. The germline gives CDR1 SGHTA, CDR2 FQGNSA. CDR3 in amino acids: CASSSTYEQYF. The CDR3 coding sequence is TGTGCCAGCAGCTCCACCTACGAGCAGTACTTC. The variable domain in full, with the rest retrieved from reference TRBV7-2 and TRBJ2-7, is GAGVSQSPSNKVTEKGKDVELRCDPISGHTALYWYRQSLGQGLEFLIYFQGNSAPDKSGLPSDRFSAERTGGSVSTLTIQRTQQEDSAVYLCASSSTYEQYFGPGTRLTVT.

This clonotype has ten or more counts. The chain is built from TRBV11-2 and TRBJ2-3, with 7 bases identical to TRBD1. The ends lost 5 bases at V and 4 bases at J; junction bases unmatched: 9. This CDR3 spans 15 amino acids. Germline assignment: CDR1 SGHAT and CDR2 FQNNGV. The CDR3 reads CASSNRGWGADTQYF. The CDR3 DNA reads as TGTGCCAGCAGCAACAGGGGTTGGGGCGCAGATACGCAGTATTTT.

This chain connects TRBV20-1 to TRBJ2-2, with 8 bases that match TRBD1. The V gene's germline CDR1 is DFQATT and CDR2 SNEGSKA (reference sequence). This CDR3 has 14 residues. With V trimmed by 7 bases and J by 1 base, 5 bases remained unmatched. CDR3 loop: CSVTRGLNTGELFF. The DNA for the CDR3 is TGCAGTGTCACCAGGGGGCTGAACACCGGGGAGCTGTTTTTT.

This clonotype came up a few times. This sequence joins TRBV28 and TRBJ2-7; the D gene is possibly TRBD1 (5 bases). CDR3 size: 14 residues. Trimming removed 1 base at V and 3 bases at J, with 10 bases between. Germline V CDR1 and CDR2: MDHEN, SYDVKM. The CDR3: CASSLLDKYYEQYF. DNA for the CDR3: TGTGCCAGCAGTTTATTGGACAAATACTACGAGCAGTACTTC.

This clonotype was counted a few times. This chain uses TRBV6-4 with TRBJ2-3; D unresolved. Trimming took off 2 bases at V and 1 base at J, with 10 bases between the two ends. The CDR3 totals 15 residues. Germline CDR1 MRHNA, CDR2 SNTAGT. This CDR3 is CASSDGPDGTDTQYF. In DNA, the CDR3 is TGTGCCAGCAGTGACGGTCCGGACGGCACAGATACGCAGTATTTT.